The T cell receptor beta chain under discussion was sequenced for a study of blood T cell repertoires in COVID-19. Study in general: Specimens from acute and convalescent COVID-19 originated in the United States, Italy and Spain. In each case, the material was cDNA or gDNA derived from T cells, B-cell-depleted T cells, or PBMCs.

Germline CDR1 reads KGHSH; CDR2 reads LQKENI. This CDR3 comprises 13 residues. Deletions cut 3 bases from V and 2 bases from J, with 6 bases between. In the original workflow: Reference gene primer amplification gave nucleated cell count estimates. The repertoire was sequenced with immunoSEQ multiplex PCR; TCRdb's copy has only in-frame clones and lacks some. V and J calls and clone size are those listed in that table; D and trimming were worked out from the DNA. The sample lists approximately 50,000 clones, more than 70% seen once, with around 2.2% in the top ten. The gene calls are TRBV18 and TRBJ2-3; D remains unclear. This TCR derives from a human donor in a cohort sampled during active COVID-19. The specimen sequenced was peripheral blood. CDR3 DNA sequence: TGTGCCAGCTCACCCGGAGTCACAGATACGCAGTATTTT. Translating gives CASSPGVTDTQYF.